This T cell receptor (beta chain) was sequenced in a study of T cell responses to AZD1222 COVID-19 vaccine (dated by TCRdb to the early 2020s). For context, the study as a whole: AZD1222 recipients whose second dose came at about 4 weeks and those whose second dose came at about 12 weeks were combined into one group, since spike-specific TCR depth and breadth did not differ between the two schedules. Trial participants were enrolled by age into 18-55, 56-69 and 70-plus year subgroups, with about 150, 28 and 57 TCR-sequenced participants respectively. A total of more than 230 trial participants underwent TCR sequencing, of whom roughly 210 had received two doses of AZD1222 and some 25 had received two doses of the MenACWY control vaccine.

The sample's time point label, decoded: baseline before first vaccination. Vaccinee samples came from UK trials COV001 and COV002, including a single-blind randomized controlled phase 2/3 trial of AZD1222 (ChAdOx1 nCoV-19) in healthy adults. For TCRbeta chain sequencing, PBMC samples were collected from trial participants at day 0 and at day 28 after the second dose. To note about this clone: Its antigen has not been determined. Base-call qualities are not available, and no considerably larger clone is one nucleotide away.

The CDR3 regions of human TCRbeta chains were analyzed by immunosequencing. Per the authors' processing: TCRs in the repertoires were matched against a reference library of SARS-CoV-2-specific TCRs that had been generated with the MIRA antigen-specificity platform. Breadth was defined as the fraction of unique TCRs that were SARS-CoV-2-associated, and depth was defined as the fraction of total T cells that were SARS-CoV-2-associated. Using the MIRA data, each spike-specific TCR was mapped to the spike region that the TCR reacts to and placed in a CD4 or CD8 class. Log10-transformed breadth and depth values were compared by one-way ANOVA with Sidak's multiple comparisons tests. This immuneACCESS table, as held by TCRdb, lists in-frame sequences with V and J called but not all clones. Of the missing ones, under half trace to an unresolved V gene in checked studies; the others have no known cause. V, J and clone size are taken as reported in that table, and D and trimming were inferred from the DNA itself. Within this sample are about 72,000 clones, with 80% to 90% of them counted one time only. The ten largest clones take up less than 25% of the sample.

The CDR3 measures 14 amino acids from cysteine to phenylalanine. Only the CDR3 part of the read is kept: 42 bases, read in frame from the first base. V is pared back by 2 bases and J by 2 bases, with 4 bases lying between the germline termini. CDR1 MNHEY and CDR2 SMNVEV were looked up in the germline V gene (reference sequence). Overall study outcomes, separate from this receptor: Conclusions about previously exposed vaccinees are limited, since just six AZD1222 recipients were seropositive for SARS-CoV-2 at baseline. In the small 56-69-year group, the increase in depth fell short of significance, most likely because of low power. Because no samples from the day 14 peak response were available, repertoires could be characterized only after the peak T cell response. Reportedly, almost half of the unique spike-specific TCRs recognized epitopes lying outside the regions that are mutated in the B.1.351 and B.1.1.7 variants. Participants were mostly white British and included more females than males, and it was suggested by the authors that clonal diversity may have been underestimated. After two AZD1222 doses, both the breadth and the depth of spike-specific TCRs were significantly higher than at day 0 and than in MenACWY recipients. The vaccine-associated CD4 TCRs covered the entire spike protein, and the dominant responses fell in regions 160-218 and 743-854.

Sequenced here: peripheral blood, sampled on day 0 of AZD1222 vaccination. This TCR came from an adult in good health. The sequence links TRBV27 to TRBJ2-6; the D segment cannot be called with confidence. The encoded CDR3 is CASSLGAGANVLTF. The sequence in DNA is TGTGCCAGCAGTTTAGGAGCTGGGGCCAACGTCCTGACTTTC. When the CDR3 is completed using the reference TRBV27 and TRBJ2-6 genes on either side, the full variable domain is EAQVTQNPRYLITVTGKKLTVTCSQNMNHEYMSWYRQDPGLGLRQIYYSMNVEVTDKGDVPEGYKVSRKEKRNFPLILESPSPNQTSLYFCASSLGAGANVLTFGAGSRLTVL.